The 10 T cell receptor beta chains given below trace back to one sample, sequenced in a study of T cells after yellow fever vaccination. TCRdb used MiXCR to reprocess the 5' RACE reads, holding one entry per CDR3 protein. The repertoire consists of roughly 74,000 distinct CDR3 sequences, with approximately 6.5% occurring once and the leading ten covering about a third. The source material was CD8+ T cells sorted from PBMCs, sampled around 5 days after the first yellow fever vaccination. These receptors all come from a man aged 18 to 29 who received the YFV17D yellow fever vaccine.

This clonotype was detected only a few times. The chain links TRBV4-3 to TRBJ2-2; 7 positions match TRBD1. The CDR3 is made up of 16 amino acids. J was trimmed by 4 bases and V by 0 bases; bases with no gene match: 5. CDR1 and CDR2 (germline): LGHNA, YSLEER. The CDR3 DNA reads TGCGCCAGCAGCCAAGATCCGACAGGGACCACCGGGGAGCTGTTTTTT. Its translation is CASSQDPTGTTGELFF.

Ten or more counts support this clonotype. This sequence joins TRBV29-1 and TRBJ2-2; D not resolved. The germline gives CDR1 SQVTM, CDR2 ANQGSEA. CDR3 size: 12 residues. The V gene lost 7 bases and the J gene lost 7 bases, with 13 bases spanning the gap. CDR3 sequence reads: CSAPLSGGELFF. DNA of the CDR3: TGCAGCGCCCCTTTGAGTGGCGGGGAGCTGTTTTTT.

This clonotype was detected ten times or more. The CDR3 sequence is CASRSQGESYGYTF. The CDR3 coding sequence is TGTGCCAGCAGGTCACAGGGCGAGAGCTATGGCTACACCTTC. The chain joins TRBV6-2 or TRBV6-3 to TRBJ1-2, with D perhaps TRBD1 (6 bases). The CDR3 spans 14 residues. The V and J ends lost 6 bases and 4 bases respectively, with 15 bases between them. Germline V lookup: CDR1 MNHEY, CDR2 SVGEGT.

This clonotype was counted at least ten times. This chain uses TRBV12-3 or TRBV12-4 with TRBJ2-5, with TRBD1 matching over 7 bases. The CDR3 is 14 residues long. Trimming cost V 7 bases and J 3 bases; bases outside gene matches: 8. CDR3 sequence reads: CASKVTGLKETQYF. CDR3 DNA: TGTGCCAGCAAAGTGACAGGGTTAAAAGAGACCCAGTACTTC.

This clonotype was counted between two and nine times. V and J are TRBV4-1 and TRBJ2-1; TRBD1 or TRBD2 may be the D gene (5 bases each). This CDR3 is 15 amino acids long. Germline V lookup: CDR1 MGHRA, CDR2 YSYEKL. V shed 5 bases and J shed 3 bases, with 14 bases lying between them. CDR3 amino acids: CASSKRGTNYNEQFF. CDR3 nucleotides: TGCGCCAGCAGCAAAAGAGGGACCAACTACAATGAGCAGTTCTTC.

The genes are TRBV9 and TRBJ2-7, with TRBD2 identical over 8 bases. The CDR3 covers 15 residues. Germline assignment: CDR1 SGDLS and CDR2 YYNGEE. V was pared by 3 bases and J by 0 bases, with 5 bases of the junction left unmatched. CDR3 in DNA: TGTGCCAGCAGCGGCAGCGGGGGTCCCTCCTACGAGCAGTACTTC. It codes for CASSGSGGPSYEQYF.

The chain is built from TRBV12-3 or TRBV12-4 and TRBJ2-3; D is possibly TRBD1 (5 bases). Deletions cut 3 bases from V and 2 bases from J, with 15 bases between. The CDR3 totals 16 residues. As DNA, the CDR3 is TGTGCCAGCAGTTTGGGGCAGACCAGCCTCACAGATACGCAGTATTTT. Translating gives CASSLGQTSLTDTQYF.

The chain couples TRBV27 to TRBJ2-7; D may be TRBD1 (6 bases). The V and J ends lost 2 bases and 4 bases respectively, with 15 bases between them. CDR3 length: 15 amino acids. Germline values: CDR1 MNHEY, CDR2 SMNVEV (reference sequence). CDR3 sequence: CASSLETGSSYEQYF. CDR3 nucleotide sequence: TGTGCCAGCAGTTTAGAAACAGGGTCATCGTACGAGCAGTACTTC.

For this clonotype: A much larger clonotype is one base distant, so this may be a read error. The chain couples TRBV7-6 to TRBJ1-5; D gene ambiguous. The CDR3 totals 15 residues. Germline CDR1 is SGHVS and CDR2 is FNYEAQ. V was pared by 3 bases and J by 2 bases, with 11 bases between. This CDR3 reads CASSLRFGGNQPQHF. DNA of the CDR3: TGTGCCAGCAGCTTGCGTTTTGGGGGCAATCAGCCCCAGCATTTT.

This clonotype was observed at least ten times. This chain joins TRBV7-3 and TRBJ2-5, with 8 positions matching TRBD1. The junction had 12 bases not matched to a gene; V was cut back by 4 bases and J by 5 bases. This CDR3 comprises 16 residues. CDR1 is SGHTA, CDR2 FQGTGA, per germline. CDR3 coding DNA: TGTGCCAGCAGCTCACCGGGACAGGTGAAGGGGGAGACCCAGTACTTC. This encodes CASSSPGQVKGETQYF.